This TCR beta chain was obtained from a study of blood T cells in healthy people across ages. Study-wide findings and caveats: In long-lived donors, naive CD4+ cell counts and diversity exceeded those of aged donors. Higher naive T cell percentage went strongly together with higher TCR beta diversity.

The CDR3 is 13 residues long. V dropped 4 bases and J dropped 3 bases, with 11 bases sitting between them. Germline CDR1 and CDR2: SGHRS and YFSETQ. A second 7 to 11 cycle PCR used barcoded and J-beta primers. A tag from a template-switch adaptor with 12 random nucleotides marked each cDNA molecule. Each CDR3 protein gets one entry after TCRdb re-called the 5' RACE reads with MiXCR. The sample lists more than 600,000 distinct CDR3 sequences, 20% to 25% occurring once. In regard to this clonotype: The antigen remains unidentified.

Separately, the same data were catalogued under a study of T cells of mothers and their children. From that report: Normalized overlap was always slightly, never significantly, higher in related than unrelated mother-child pairs.

J is TRBJ2-7 and V is TRBV5-1; tentatively, D is TRBD2 (6 bases). This TCR derives from a boy between 10 and 17 years old in good health. The sample comprised blood. In DNA, the CDR3 is TGCGCCAGCAGCCCGACTAGTGACTACGAGCAGTACTTC. Translating gives CASSPTSDYEQYF.